This T cell receptor (beta chain) comes out of a study of cytomegalovirus exposure and HLA in healthy donors. Study outcomes and limitations: Earlier results showed most TCR beta V segments being productive about 87% or about 30% of the time.

V shed 3 bases, J shed 1 base, and the junction held 5 bases outside the gene matches. The CDR3 length is 15 residues. Germline loops: CDR1 KGHSH, CDR2 LQKENI. As to this clone: Its antigen is not known.

A multiplex PCR was run with 60 Vbeta primers and 13 Jbeta primers. Using immunoSEQ multiplex PCR, the repertoire was profiled, and TCRdb retains in-frame clones only, with some absent. The top ten clones hold over 3% of a sample with approximately 97,000 clones, 70% to 75% of them seen once. The chain joins TRBV18 to TRBJ1-1; 7 positions match TRBD1. This TCR derives from a man aged 35 to 55 in good health and CMV-seronegative. Source material: PBMCs. The CDR3 loop is CASSPVTGPNTEAFF. The CDR3, as DNA: TGTGCCAGCTCACCGGTGACAGGGCCGAACACTGAAGCTTTCTTT.